This T cell receptor (beta chain) was captured in a study of T cell clonotyping in hematopoietic cell transplantation. General study findings and limits: Pathologically expanded recipient clonotypes increased progressively from day 30 to day 180 as diversity fell. Without cell sorting, CD4 versus CD8 contributions remain unresolved.

V lost 3 bases to trimming and J lost 5 bases, with 18 bases between them. The CDR3 runs to 15 residues. Germline CDR1 is SGHNT and CDR2 is YYREEE (reference sequence). Recipient blood drawn about 28 days pretransplant and days 30, 100, 180 after. A note on this clone: Its antigen is unidentified.

The table came from immunoSEQ multiplex PCR; TCRdb's copy has only in-frame clones and leaves some out. The profile shows roughly 4,500 clones, over 85% of them singletons. This sample comprised peripheral blood mononuclear cells, obtained 30 days after allogeneic stem cell transplant. The J gene is TRBJ2-7, the V gene TRBV5-4; possibly TRBD2 for D (5 bases). This clonotype was obtained from an older male patient who had an allogeneic stem cell transplant from an unrelated donor, so T cells may come from the graft donor. Some clones in this sample may be carry-over from other donors' samples. The CDR3 DNA reads TGTGCCAGCAGCTCCCATCAGACTACACTGGACGAGCAGTACTTC. Translation gives CASSSHQTTLDEQYF.